The clone carrying this TCR beta chain appeared a few times. Its antigen is unidentified. This CDR3 contains 14 residues. Germline V gene sequence: CDR1 MNHEY, CDR2 SMNVEV (reference sequence). V was trimmed by 5 bases and J by 0 bases, leaving 5 bases between them. This entry is derived from a study of T cell repertoires in cytomegalovirus infection. About the research overall: The authors used CMV epitopes that were HLA-C-restricted (recently identified) and HLA-B-restricted (well studied). Public signatures in TCR beta pointed to CMV infection and matching HLA type.

TCRdb reprocessed the reads via MiXCR and lists one record per CDR3 protein. The sample lists about 270,000 distinct CDR3 sequences, around 20% occurring once. Sequenced here: cultured PBMCs, sampled from culture after CMV antigen stimulation. The receptor comes from a human donor in good health (CMV status not recorded). Some clones in this sample may be carry-over from other donors' samples. The chain links TRBV27 to TRBJ1-6; no firm D call. The CDR3 region is CASSTSSYNSPLHF. The CDR3 coding sequence is TGTGCCAGCAGTACTAGCTCCTATAATTCACCCCTCCACTTT.